This TCR beta chain was retrieved from a study of cytomegalovirus exposure and HLA in healthy donors. The PCR used 60 Vbeta and 13 Jbeta primers. Sequenced by immunoSEQ multiplex PCR; TCRdb stores in-frame clones only, minus some. The sample has about 130,000 clones, around 70% seen once; the top ten hold less than 4%. Note on this clone: Its antigen remains unknown.

Trimming removed 0 bases at V and 1 base at J, with 4 bases between. The CDR3 consists of 13 residues. In germline, CDR1 is SGHRS, CDR2 YFSETQ. The study sampled nominally healthy donors, though unrecorded immune exposures were likely. General study results and limits: A later analysis reportedly identified an Asian-associated ancestry cluster as carrying fewer N-insertions than the approximately 670-donor mean. The study reported that TCR beta sequences accurately predicted HLA-A and HLA-B alleles in most subjects.

The source is a man aged 25 to 40 in good health and CMV-seronegative. Source material: PBMCs. The rearrangement uses TRBV5-1 and TRBJ2-5; D not certain. The CDR3 DNA reads as TGCGCCAGCAGCTTGGGACTCCAAGAGACCCAGTACTTC. Amino acid sequence: CASSLGLQETQYF.